Following are 31 T cell receptor beta chains from one sample sequenced in a study of vaccination and CD4 T cells after COVID-19. These receptors are not linked to any known antigen. An Oncomine TCR Beta short-read assay was used to sequence the DNA from cultured CD4+ T cells. TCRdb redid the calling of the PCR reads with MiXCR, one entry per CDR3 protein. The sample yields 15,000 or so distinct CDR3 sequences, 45% seen once. The sample's treatment: roughly 10-day PBMC culture with coronavirus spike peptide pools or control peptides (ViraFEST assay). The sample in question was CD4+ T cells from blood, cultured in vitro, obtained before SARS-CoV-2 vaccination. These receptors all stem from a human donor who received a COVID-19 vaccine.

The chain couples TRBV6-2 or TRBV6-3 to TRBJ1-2; D unclear. CDR1 MNHEY and CDR2 SVGEGT come from the germline V gene. This CDR3 has 13 amino acids. With 3 bases removed from V and 4 bases from J, the gap between germline ends came to 9 bases. This CDR3 is CASSYYRIYGYTF. The CDR3 bases are TGTGCCAGCAGTTATTATAGGATCTATGGCTACACCTTC.

This clonotype is medium-sized by share. The rearrangement joins TRBV30 to TRBJ1-2; D remains ambiguous. The germline V gene has CDR1 GTSNPN and CDR2 SVGIG (reference sequence). Trimming left V 0 bases short and J 3 bases short, with 8 bases between. The CDR3 is 13 residues long. The CDR3 coding sequence is TGTGCCTGGAGTGTAGCCCCCCACTATGGCTACACCTTC. Encoded protein: CAWSVAPHYGYTF.

The chain links TRBV21-1 to TRBJ2-3; the table names TRBD2, a call not compared with the DNA. TRBV21-1 is described as a pseudogene. The CDR3 runs to 20 residues. The CDR3 bases are TGTGCCAGCAGCAAAGCCGCACTAGCGGGGGGGTCGATTAGCACAGATACGCAGTATTTT. Protein: CASSKAALAGGSISTDTQYF.

The J gene is TRBJ1-2, the V gene TRBV12-3 or TRBV12-4; 8 positions agree with TRBD1. The CDR3 sequence is 13 residues long. Trimming took 6 bases from V and 8 from J; bases not matched to a gene: 8. The CDR3 reads CASRGFDRGGYTF. The DNA of the CDR3 is TGTGCCAGCAGAGGGTTCGACAGGGGCGGCTACACCTTC.

In its sample, this clonotype ranks as medium-sized. The chain carries TRBV19 and TRBJ1-2; no definite D call. This CDR3 contains 13 residues. Germline CDR1 reads LNHDA; CDR2 reads SQIVND (reference sequence). Trimming stripped 5 bases from V and 5 bases from J, with 12 bases between. The CDR3 spells CASSGSLTYGYTF. In DNA form, the CDR3 reads TGTGCCAGTAGTGGAAGCCTGACTTATGGCTACACCTTC. The variable domain in full, completed from reference TRBV19 and TRBJ1-2, reads DGGITQSPKYLFRKEGQNVTLSCEQNLNHDAMYWYRQDPGQGLRLIYYSQIVNDFQKGDIAEGYSVSREKKESFPLTVTSAQKNPTAFYLCASSGSLTYGYTFGSGTRLTVV.

This clonotype was seen more than once but under ten times. The rearrangement joins TRBV6-1 to TRBJ2-7; 8 nucleotides match TRBD1. This CDR3 spans 15 amino acids. The junction had 10 bases not matched to a gene; V was cut back by 4 bases and J by 5 bases. Per the germline V gene, CDR1 is MNHNS and CDR2 is SASEGT. CDR3 bases: TGTGCCAGCAGTGCCTCTGGACAGGGATTCCACGAGCAGTACTTC. Translating gives CASSASGQGFHEQYF.

The chain couples TRBV2 to TRBJ2-5; TRBD1 matches at 8 bases. Trimming took 7 bases from V and 4 from J; bases not matched to a gene: 8. In germline, CDR1 is SNHLY, CDR2 FYNNEI. CDR3 size: 14 residues. CDR3 in DNA: TGTGCCAGCACCGAGGACAGGGAAGGAGAGACCCAGTACTTC. It yields the protein CASTEDREGETQYF. Full variable domain (missing parts from reference TRBV2 and TRBJ2-5): EPEVTQTPSHQVTQMGQEVILRCVPISNHLYFYWYRQILGQKVEFLVSFYNNEISEKSEIFDDQFSVERPDGSNFTLKIRSTKLEDSAMYFCASTEDREGETQYFGPGTRLLVL.

This clonotype occurred a few times. The chain uses TRBV5-1 and TRBJ1-2, with 10 nucleotides matching TRBD1. Trimming took 4 bases from V and 7 from J; bases not matched to a gene: 10. Germline-derived CDR1 and CDR2 are SGHRS and YFSETQ. This CDR3 contains 15 residues. This CDR3 is CASSRDRGEDGGYTF. CDR3 DNA: TGCGCCAGCAGCAGGGACAGGGGAGAGGATGGTGGCTACACCTTC.

The chain uses TRBV2 and TRBJ2-1; D unclear. The CDR3 runs 13 residues. The ends were cut back, 4 bases at V and 4 bases at J, with 8 bases in the middle. Germline V CDR1 and CDR2: SNHLY, FYNNEI. The CDR3 DNA reads TGTGCCAGCAGTGTTAACGGGTACAATGAGCAGTTCTTC. Protein: CASSVNGYNEQFF.

The chain has TRBV27 and TRBJ2-1, with 12 bases matching TRBD2. CDR1 is MNHEY, CDR2 SMNVEV, per germline (reference sequence). V shed 4 bases, J shed 0 bases, and the junction held 7 bases outside the gene matches. The CDR3 runs 18 residues. In nucleotides, the CDR3 is TGTGCCAGCAGTTCACGACTAGCGGGGGATAGCTCCTACAATGAGCAGTTCTTC. Its protein product is CASSSRLAGDSSYNEQFF.

The chain employs TRBV5-6 and TRBJ1-3, with a possible D match to TRBD1 (5 bases). This CDR3 region has 14 residues. Trimming cost V 5 bases and J 2 bases, with 11 bases left between them. CDR1 is SGHDT, CDR2 YYEEEE, per germline. The CDR3 DNA reads TGTGCCAGCAGTTTAGGGACGGCTGGAAACACCATATATTTT. Amino acid sequence: CASSLGTAGNTIYF.

This clonotype appeared a few times. The CDR3 coding sequence is TGCAGTGCTAGAGTCCGAAGTCAGGACAGGGGGTCTTATGGCTACACCTTC. It is translated as CSARVRSQDRGSYGYTF. The J gene is TRBJ1-2, the V gene TRBV20-1, with TRBD1 matching over 10 bases. CDR1 and CDR2 (germline): DFQATT, SNEGSKA (reference sequence). V lost 1 base to trimming and J lost 5 bases; unmatched junction nucleotides: 13. The CDR3 is 17 amino acids.

V and J are TRBV7-2 and TRBJ2-5; tentatively, D is TRBD2 (5 bases). The CDR3 covers 15 residues. The germline gives CDR1 SGHTA, CDR2 FQGNSA. Trimming removed 1 base from V and 2 bases from J, with 11 bases in between. The CDR3 reads CASSLGGRIQETQYF. The CDR3, as DNA: TGTGCCAGCAGCTTAGGAGGGAGAATTCAAGAGACCCAGTACTTC.

This clonotype has more than one count but fewer than ten. The chain uses TRBV11-2 and TRBJ2-5; the D call may be TRBD1 or TRBD2 (5 bases each). The CDR3 runs to 14 residues. CDR1 and CDR2 from the germline V gene are SGHAT and FQNNGV. Between the trimmed V and J ends, which lost 1 base and 4 bases, there was a span of 10 bases. The CDR3 region has the DNA TGTGCCAGCAGCTTAGTGGGGACCCGAGAGACCCAGTACTTC. It is translated as CASSLVGTRETQYF.

The chain uses TRBV7-2 and TRBJ2-3; D tentatively fits TRBD1 or TRBD2 (6 bases each). The CDR3 is 17 residues long. Germline V gene data show CDR1 as SGHTA and CDR2 as FQGNSA. Trimming cost V 2 bases and J 3 bases, with 18 bases left between them. CDR3 nucleotides: TGTGCCAGCAGCTTATTTATGGTGTTAGGGGGGACAGATACGCAGTATTTT. Encoded protein: CASSLFMVLGGTDTQYF.

This sequence joins TRBV30 and TRBJ2-7, with D possibly being TRBD2 (5 bases). Germline CDR1 reads GTSNPN; CDR2 reads SVGIG (reference sequence). V was pared by 0 bases and J by 5 bases, with 11 bases between. The CDR3 consists of 13 residues. The CDR3 DNA sequence: TGTGCCTGGAGTGTAGGTGTCGGGAACGAGCAGTACTTC. Protein product: CAWSVGVGNEQYF.

This chain uses TRBV20-1 with TRBJ2-1; the match to TRBD2 covers 9 bases. Trimming took 6 bases from V and 1 from J; bases not matched to a gene: 19. CDR1 is DFQATT, CDR2 SNEGSKA, per germline (reference sequence). This CDR3 is built from 19 residues. The DNA for the CDR3 is TGCAGTGCCACTCTTCCGGTAGCGGGGGCCGCGCTATCCTACAATGAGCAGTTCTTC. Its protein product is CSATLPVAGAALSYNEQFF.

This rearrangement joins TRBV23-1 to TRBJ2-3; no clear D gene. TRBV23-1 is designated an ORF whose function remains uncertain. The CDR3 length is 13 residues. With 4 bases removed from V and 2 bases from J, the gap between germline ends came to 7 bases. Here the CDR3 reads CASSRRDTDTQYF. The CDR3 region has the DNA TGCGCCAGCAGTCGCCGAGACACAGATACGCAGTATTTT.

This clonotype was picked up a small number of times. The chain combines TRBV24-1 with TRBJ1-2, with D perhaps matching TRBD1 (5 bases). This CDR3 contains 14 residues. The germline gives CDR1 KGHDR, CDR2 SFDVKD. Trimming left V 5 bases short and J 4 bases short, with 13 bases between. The CDR3 spells CATSGPRETYGYTF. CDR3 sequence (DNA): TGTGCCACCAGTGGGCCCAGGGAAACCTATGGCTACACCTTC.

The chain has TRBV19 and TRBJ2-3; possibly TRBD1 or TRBD2 for D (5 bases each). This CDR3 has 13 residues. Germline V lookup: CDR1 LNHDA, CDR2 SQIVND (reference sequence). V dropped 7 bases and J dropped 2 bases, with 10 bases sitting between them. CDR3 sequence reads: CASNGAHTDTQYF. The CDR3 region has the DNA TGTGCCAGTAACGGGGCCCACACAGATACGCAGTATTTT.

This clonotype was seen a few times. The chain carries TRBV2 and TRBJ1-2, with D unresolved. V was pared by 11 bases and J by 1 base, with 14 bases between. Germline CDR1 is SNHLY and CDR2 is FYNNEI. The CDR3 has 13 amino acids. CDR3 nucleotide sequence: TGTGCCTCCTACAGATTTCTTAACTATGGCTACACCTTC. Protein sequence: CASYRFLNYGYTF.

V gene TRBV12-5 combines with J gene TRBJ1-5; D uncertain. In germline, CDR1 is LGHNT, CDR2 FRNRAP. This CDR3 has 17 residues. The germline V and J ends were trimmed by 7 bases and 0 bases, with 19 bases remaining between them. The CDR3 reads CASAPPPGNYSNQPQHF. Written as DNA, the CDR3 is TGTGCTAGTGCTCCTCCTCCAGGAAATTATAGCAATCAGCCCCAGCATTTT.

J is TRBJ1-5 and V is TRBV6-1; no clear D. Germline V gene sequence: CDR1 MNHNS, CDR2 SASEGT. This CDR3 has 15 amino acids. V lost 7 bases and J lost 0, with 13 bases in between. DNA of the CDR3: TGTGCCAGCACAGATAGAGAAGATAGCAATCAGCCCCAGCATTTT. It is translated as CASTDREDSNQPQHF.

V usage is TRBV20-1 and J usage is TRBJ1-6, with D perhaps matching TRBD1 (6 bases). Deletions cut 0 bases from V and 4 bases from J, with 10 bases between. Germline values: CDR1 DFQATT, CDR2 SNEGSKA (reference sequence). The CDR3 runs 15 residues. The CDR3 nucleotides read TGCAGTGCTAGAGAATCGACAGGTTATAATTCACCCCTCCACTTT. Translated, it gives CSARESTGYNSPLHF.

This clonotype was counted only a few times. CDR3 in amino acids: CASSQPSLTGLAGGRIDTGELFF. The CDR3 nucleotides read TGCGCCAGCAGCCAACCGAGCCTTACAGGACTAGCGGGGGGCCGTATTGACACCGGGGAGCTGTTTTTT. The rearrangement joins TRBV4-1 to TRBJ2-2; TRBD2 matches 14 bases. The CDR3 loop spans 23 amino acids. CDR1 MGHRA and CDR2 YSYEKL come from the germline V gene. The V gene end was trimmed by 2 bases and the J gene end by 3 bases; junction bases not matched to a gene: 20.

This sequence joins TRBV20-1 and TRBJ2-4; no firm D call. Per germline, CDR1 DFQATT and CDR2 SNEGSKA (reference sequence). The CDR3 consists of 13 residues. V was shortened by 3 bases and J by 0 bases, with 6 bases between the two germline ends. The CDR3 spells CSARGSAKNIQYF. The CDR3 DNA reads as TGCAGTGCTAGGGGATCAGCCAAAAACATTCAGTACTTC.

The V gene is TRBV5-1, the J gene TRBJ2-7, with 12 bases fitting TRBD2. The CDR3 runs to 15 residues. Unmatched junction bases numbered 5, after V lost 5 bases and J lost 2 bases. Germline CDR1 SGHRS, CDR2 YFSETQ. CDR3 bases: TGCGCCAGCAGGCTCGGACTAGCGGGGACCTACGAGCAGTACTTC. Translating it yields CASRLGLAGTYEQYF.

V gene TRBV24-1 combines with J gene TRBJ2-1; a possible D gene is TRBD2 (6 bases). Germline V gives CDR1 KGHDR, CDR2 SFDVKD. The CDR3 has 15 amino acids. The V gene lost 2 bases and the J gene lost 7 bases, with 14 bases spanning the gap. The CDR3 loop reads CATSDSALASNEQFF. CDR3 DNA: TGTGCCACCAGTGATTCGGCCCTAGCGTCAAATGAGCAGTTCTTC.

This clonotype was recorded a few times. The J gene is TRBJ2-1, the V gene TRBV7-9, with 7 bases identical to TRBD1. V lost 0 bases to trimming and J lost 4 bases; unmatched junction nucleotides: 9. Germline assignment: CDR1 SEHNR and CDR2 FQNEAQ (reference sequence). There are 17 residues in the CDR3. CDR3: CASSLAINRGLYNEQFF. The DNA for the CDR3 is TGTGCCAGCAGCTTAGCGATAAACAGGGGCCTATACAATGAGCAGTTCTTC.

This clonotype was picked up a small number of times. The chain recombines TRBV11-3 with TRBJ1-5; 8 bases fit TRBD1. The junction had 9 bases not matched to a gene; V was cut back by 5 bases and J by 6 bases. CDR1 is SGHNT and CDR2 is YENEEA in the germline V gene. The CDR3 runs to 15 residues. CDR3 residues: CASSPPGQGAQPQHF. For the CDR3, the DNA is TGTGCCAGCAGCCCGCCCGGACAGGGAGCTCAGCCCCAGCATTTT. Full variable domain (rest looked up from reference TRBV11-3 and TRBJ1-5): EAGVVQSPRYKIIEKKQPVAFWCNPISGHNTLYWYLQNLGQGPELLIRYENEEAVDDSQLPKDRFSAERLKGVDSTLKIQPAELGDSAVYLCASSPPGQGAQPQHFGDGTRLSIL.

In its sample, this clonotype was seen a few times. The chain has TRBV6-1 and TRBJ1-2, with D uncertain. The CDR3 is made up of 12 amino acids. Germline assignment: CDR1 MNHNS and CDR2 SASEGT. V was trimmed by 6 bases and J by 8 bases, leaving 13 bases between them. The CDR3 DNA reads TGTGCCAGCAGCCATGGTTATGGGGGCTACACCTTC. Its protein is CASSHGYGGYTF.